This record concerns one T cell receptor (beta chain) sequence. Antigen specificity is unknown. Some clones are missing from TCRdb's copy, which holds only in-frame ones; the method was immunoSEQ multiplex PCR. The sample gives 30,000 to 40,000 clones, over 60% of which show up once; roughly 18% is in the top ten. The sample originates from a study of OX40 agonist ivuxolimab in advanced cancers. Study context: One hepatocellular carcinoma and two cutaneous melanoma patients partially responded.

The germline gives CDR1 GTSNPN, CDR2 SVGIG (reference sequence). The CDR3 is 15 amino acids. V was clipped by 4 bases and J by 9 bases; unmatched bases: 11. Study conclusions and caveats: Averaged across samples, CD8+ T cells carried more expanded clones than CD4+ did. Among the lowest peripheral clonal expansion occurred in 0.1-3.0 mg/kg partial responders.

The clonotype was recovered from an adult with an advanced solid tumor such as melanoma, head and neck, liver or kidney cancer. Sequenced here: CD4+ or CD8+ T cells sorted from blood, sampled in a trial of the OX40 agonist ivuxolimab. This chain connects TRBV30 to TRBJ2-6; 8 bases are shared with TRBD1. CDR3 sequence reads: CAWNFGQGNVNVLTF. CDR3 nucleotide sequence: TGTGCCTGGAACTTCGGACAGGGAAATGTCAACGTCCTGACTTTC.